The 16 T cell receptor beta chains below were found in one sample sequenced in a study of blood T cell repertoires in COVID-19. The repertoire was sequenced with immunoSEQ multiplex PCR; TCRdb's copy has only in-frame clones and lacks some. Here the sample spans 85,000 to 100,000 clones, around 90% being singletons. The specimen sequenced was peripheral blood. The receptors stem from a man aged 45-60 years with COVID-19, enrolled during active disease.

The V and J genes are TRBV2 and TRBJ1-2; D gene ambiguous. This CDR3 spans 13 amino acids. V was pared by 4 bases and J by 1 base, with 7 bases between. Germline-derived CDR1 and CDR2 are SNHLY and FYNNEI. CDR3 amino acids: CASSGVLNYGYTF. The CDR3 coding sequence is TGTGCCAGCAGTGGAGTCCTTAACTATGGCTACACCTTC.

V and J are TRBV9 and TRBJ1-4; D possibly corresponds to TRBD1 (5 bases). The V and J ends lost 4 bases and 4 bases respectively, with 11 bases between them. Germline V CDR1 and CDR2: SGDLS, YYNGEE. This CDR3 has 14 amino acids. DNA of the CDR3: TGTGCCAGCAGCCCCCCGGGGGGTAATGAAAAACTGTTTTTT. It yields the protein CASSPPGGNEKLFF.

This clone came up once. CDR3 bases: TGTGCCAGCAGCCCCCGGACTAGCGGGGGGGCATACGAGCAGTACTTC. Translating it yields CASSPRTSGGAYEQYF. The rearrangement links TRBV7-9 to TRBJ2-7; 15 nucleotides line up with TRBD2. From germline, CDR1 is SEHNR and CDR2 FQNEAQ (reference sequence). Unmatched junction bases numbered 6, after V lost 5 bases and J lost 4 bases. This CDR3 region has 16 residues.

The chain uses TRBV5-4 and TRBJ1-2; no clear D gene. From germline, CDR1 is SGHNT and CDR2 YYREEE (reference sequence). Trimming took 0 bases from V and 4 from J, leaving 10 bases between them. This CDR3 region has 14 residues. CDR3 region: CASSLDPSTYGYTF. DNA of the CDR3: TGTGCCAGCAGCTTGGATCCATCTACCTATGGCTACACCTTC.

Only one count was recorded for this clone. Written as DNA, the CDR3 is TGTGCCAGCAGTTATAGAGAGGCAGGGCAGCCCCAGCATTTT. Translation: CASSYREAGQPQHF. This chain links TRBV6-2 or TRBV6-3 with TRBJ1-5; the D gene is possibly TRBD1 (5 bases). V was cut by 3 bases and J by 7 bases, with 13 bases left in between. The germline V gene has CDR1 MNHEY and CDR2 SVGEGT. This CDR3 contains 14 residues.

The J gene is TRBJ2-7, the V gene TRBV6-6; TRBD2 is a possible D gene (5 bases). CDR1 MNHNY and CDR2 SVGAGI come from the germline V gene (reference sequence). V was shortened by 0 bases and J by 2 bases, with 11 bases between the two germline ends. CDR3 length: 15 residues. The CDR3 loop reads CASSYSTGRAYEQYF. CDR3 coding DNA: TGTGCCAGCAGTTACTCGACGGGGAGAGCCTACGAGCAGTACTTC.

The chain couples TRBV7-2 to TRBJ2-5; D is uncertain. Germline V gene sequence: CDR1 SGHTA, CDR2 FQGNSA. Trimming left V 2 bases short and J 1 base short, with 14 bases between. The CDR3 covers 16 residues. DNA for the CDR3: TGTGCCAGCAGCTTACTGGCCCATTACACCCAAGAGACCCAGTACTTC. This translates into CASSLLAHYTQETQYF. The whole variable domain, filled in from reference TRBV7-2 and TRBJ2-5, reads GAGVSQSPSNKVTEKGKDVELRCDPISGHTALYWYRQSLGQGLEFLIYFQGNSAPDKSGLPSDRFSAERTGGSVSTLTIQRTQQEDSAVYLCASSLLAHYTQETQYFGPGTRLLVL.

This clone has only a few counts. V is TRBV19 and J is TRBJ1-1; the D gene is possibly TRBD1 (6 bases). This CDR3 region has 16 residues. Between the trimmed V and J ends, which lost 3 bases and 4 bases, there was a span of 18 bases. CDR1 is LNHDA, CDR2 SQIVND, per germline (reference sequence). CDR3 loop: CASSMGQGLLPTEAFF. The CDR3 DNA sequence: TGTGCCAGTAGTATGGGGCAGGGGCTACTCCCCACTGAAGCTTTCTTT.

The V call is TRBV18, the J call TRBJ2-2, with D perhaps matching TRBD1 (6 bases). V lost 6 bases to trimming and J lost 0 bases, with 11 bases between them. The CDR3 length is 15 residues. The germline V gene encodes CDR1 KGHSH and CDR2 LQKENI. CDR3 coding DNA: TGTGCCAGCTCGCGGACAGTCCCGAACACCGGGGAGCTGTTTTTT. Amino acids: CASSRTVPNTGELFF.

The V gene is TRBV7-2, the J gene TRBJ2-2; D is possibly TRBD2 (7 bases). Trimming took 2 bases from V and 1 from J, leaving 8 bases between them. Germline-derived CDR1 and CDR2 are SGHTA and FQGNSA. The CDR3 length is 15 residues. The CDR3 sequence is CASSLRGGNTGELFF. CDR3 coding DNA: TGTGCCAGCAGCTTAAGGGGGGGGAACACCGGGGAGCTGTTTTTT.

The chain joins TRBV2 to TRBJ2-7; D might be TRBD2 (5 bases). The ends were cut back, 6 bases at V and 1 base at J, with 13 bases in the middle. From germline, CDR1 is SNHLY and CDR2 FYNNEI. CDR3 size: 14 residues. The CDR3 protein is CASRGPTRSYEQYF. CDR3 DNA: TGTGCCAGCAGGGGCCCTACTAGGTCCTACGAGCAGTACTTC.

V and J are TRBV2 and TRBJ1-2; D is unresolved. Germline loops: CDR1 SNHLY, CDR2 FYNNEI. This CDR3 has 11 amino acids. Trimming left V 4 bases short and J 13 bases short, with 13 bases between. This CDR3 is CASSAHRISTF. CDR3 sequence (DNA): TGTGCCAGCAGTGCACACAGAATAAGCACCTTC. Drawing the rest from reference TRBV2 and TRBJ1-2, the complete variable domain is EPEVTQTPSHQVTQMGQEVILRCVPISNHLYFYWYRQILGQKVEFLVSFYNNEISEKSEIFDDQFSVERPDGSNFTLKIRSTKLEDSAMYFCASSAHRISTFGSGTRLTVV.

J is TRBJ2-1 and V is TRBV6-1; 9 bases map to TRBD2. CDR3 length: 15 amino acids. The V gene's germline CDR1 is MNHNS and CDR2 SASEGT. The V and J ends lost 1 base and 8 bases, in that order; junction bases with no gene match: 6. CDR3 sequence reads: CASSEEAGGLDEQFF. The CDR3 DNA is TGTGCCAGCAGTGAAGAGGCGGGGGGGCTCGATGAGCAGTTCTTC.

The chain joins TRBV5-6 to TRBJ2-3; a possible D gene is TRBD1 (5 bases). The germline CDR1 and CDR2 sequences are SGHDT and YYEEEE. Trimming took off 4 bases at V and 12 bases at J, with 12 bases between the two ends. The CDR3 is made up of 11 amino acids. In DNA form, the CDR3 reads TGTGCCAGCAGCCAAAGACAGCAACAGTATTTT. Encoded protein: CASSQRQQQYF.

The CDR3 sequence: CAIQTSGSTDTQYF. CDR3 coding DNA: TGTGCCATACAGACTAGCGGGAGCACAGATACGCAGTATTTT. The genes are TRBV10-3 and TRBJ2-3; 10 nucleotides align to TRBD2. Losses at the gene ends were 9 bases for V and 0 bases for J; bases not matched to a gene: 3. The CDR3 extends over 14 amino acids. Germline values: CDR1 ENHRY, CDR2 SYGVKD.

The V gene is TRBV9, the J gene TRBJ1-2; 7 nucleotides line up with TRBD1. CDR3 length equals 15 residues. The trim removed 2 bases at V and 4 bases at J, leaving 8 bases unmatched. Germline V gene sequence: CDR1 SGDLS, CDR2 YYNGEE. This CDR3 reads CASSVGGTDLYGYTF. The CDR3 DNA follows: TGTGCCAGCAGCGTCGGAGGGACAGATCTCTATGGCTACACCTTC.